This T cell receptor (beta chain) was identified during a study of cytomegalovirus exposure and HLA in healthy donors. Primers: 60 Vbeta forward and 13 Jbeta reverse. Assay used: immunoSEQ multiplex PCR; TCRdb lists only in-frame clones, some missing. Of 150,000 to 200,000 clones in the sample, 55% to 65% were seen once. This CDR3 spans 14 amino acids. Germline V CDR1 and CDR2: SGHDT, YYEEEE. With V trimmed by 5 bases and J by 6 bases, 6 bases remained unmatched. The clonotype was recovered from a man between 35 and 55 years old in good health and CMV-seronegative. Sequenced input: PBMCs. This chain joins TRBV5-6 and TRBJ2-7, with 12 bases that match TRBD2. The CDR3, as DNA: TGTGCCAGCAGGGTTAGACTAGCGGGAGCCGAGCAGTACTTC. Translation gives CASRVRLAGAEQYF. Drawing the rest from reference TRBV5-6 and TRBJ2-7, the complete variable domain is DAGVTQSPTHLIKTRGQQVTLRCSPKSGHDTVSWYQQALGQGPQFIFQYYEEEERQRGNFPDRFSGHQFPNYSSELNVNALLLGDSALYLCASRVRLAGAEQYFGPGTRLTVT.